The T cell receptor beta chain described here comes from a study of blood T cell repertoires in COVID-19. Study information: Collection of acute and convalescent COVID-19 samples took place in the United States, Italy and Spain.

Germline V gene lookup returns CDR1 MDHEN and CDR2 SYDVKM. Trimming shortened V by 4 bases and J by 1 base, and 13 bases separated the two germline ends. The CDR3 is 15 residues long. Original data processing: The assay estimated nucleated cells by amplifying reference gene primers. The protocol was immunoSEQ multiplex PCR, while the TCRdb copy is restricted to in-frame clones and leaves out a portion. Clone size and V and J calls were adopted from that table, with D and trimming inferred from the DNA. The sample records about 90,000 clones, roughly 72% being singletons. Source material: peripheral blood. The rearrangement links TRBV28 to TRBJ2-5, with D possibly being TRBD1 (6 bases). This sequence was found in a man in his sixties or seventies with acute or convalescent COVID-19. CDR3 coding DNA: TGTGCCAGCAGTTCGGGCAGGGGTTCCCAAGAGACCCAGTACTTC. Its translation is CASSSGRGSQETQYF.